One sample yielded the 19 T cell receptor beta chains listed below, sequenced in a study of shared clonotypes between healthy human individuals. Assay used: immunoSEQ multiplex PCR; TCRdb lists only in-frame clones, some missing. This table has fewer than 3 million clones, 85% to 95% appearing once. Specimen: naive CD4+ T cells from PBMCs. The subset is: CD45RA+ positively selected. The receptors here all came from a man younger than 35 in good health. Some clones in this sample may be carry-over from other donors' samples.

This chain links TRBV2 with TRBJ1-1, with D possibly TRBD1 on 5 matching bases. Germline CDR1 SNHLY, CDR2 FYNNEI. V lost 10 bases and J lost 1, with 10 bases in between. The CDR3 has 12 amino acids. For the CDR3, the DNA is TGTGCCACGTCCACAGGGAACACTGAAGCTTTCTTT. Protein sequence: CATSTGNTEAFF.

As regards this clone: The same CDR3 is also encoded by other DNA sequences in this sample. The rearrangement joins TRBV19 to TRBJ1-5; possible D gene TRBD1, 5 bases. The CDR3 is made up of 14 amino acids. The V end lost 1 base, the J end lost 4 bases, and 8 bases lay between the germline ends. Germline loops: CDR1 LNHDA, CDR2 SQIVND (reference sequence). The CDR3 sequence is CASSIVGGNQPQHF. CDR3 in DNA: TGTGCCAGTAGTATAGTCGGGGGGAATCAGCCCCAGCATTTT.

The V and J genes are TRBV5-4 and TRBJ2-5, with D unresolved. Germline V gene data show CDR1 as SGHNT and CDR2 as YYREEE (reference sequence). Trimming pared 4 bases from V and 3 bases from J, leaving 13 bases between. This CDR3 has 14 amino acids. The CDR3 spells CASSPGPVKETQYF. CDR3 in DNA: TGTGCCAGCAGCCCCGGGCCCGTAAAAGAGACCCAGTACTTC.

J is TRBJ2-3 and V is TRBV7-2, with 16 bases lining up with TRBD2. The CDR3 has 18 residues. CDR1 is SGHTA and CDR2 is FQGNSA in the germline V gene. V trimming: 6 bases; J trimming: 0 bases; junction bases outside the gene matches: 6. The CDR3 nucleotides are TGTGCCAGCAGTATGGGACTAGCGGGAGGGTTAAGCACAGATACGCAGTATTTT. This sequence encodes CASSMGLAGGLSTDTQYF.

CDR3 sequence reads: CASSLGPSAEAFF. In nucleotides, the CDR3 is TGTGCCAGCAGCTTAGGACCGAGCGCTGAAGCTTTCTTT. The genes are TRBV7-3 and TRBJ1-1; D gene ambiguous. Germline loops: CDR1 SGHTA, CDR2 FQGTGA. CDR3 length: 13 amino acids. The V end lost 2 bases, the J end lost 6 bases, and 10 bases lay between the germline ends.

CDR3: CSVGDRGRVQRRSPLHF. The CDR3 DNA reads TGCAGCGTTGGGGACAGGGGAAGGGTACAAAGAAGGTCACCCCTCCACTTT. The V gene is TRBV29-1, the J gene TRBJ1-6; 10 bases match TRBD1. Germline V gives CDR1 SQVTM, CDR2 ANQGSEA. After removal of 4 bases from V and 10 bases from J, the junction contained 16 bases not matched to a gene. The CDR3 is 17 amino acids.

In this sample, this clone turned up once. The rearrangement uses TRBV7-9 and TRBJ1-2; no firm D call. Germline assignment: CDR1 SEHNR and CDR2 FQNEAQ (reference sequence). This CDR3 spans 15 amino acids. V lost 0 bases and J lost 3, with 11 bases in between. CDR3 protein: CASSLALIVDYGYTF. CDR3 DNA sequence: TGTGCCAGCAGCTTAGCCTTGATTGTTGACTATGGCTACACCTTC.

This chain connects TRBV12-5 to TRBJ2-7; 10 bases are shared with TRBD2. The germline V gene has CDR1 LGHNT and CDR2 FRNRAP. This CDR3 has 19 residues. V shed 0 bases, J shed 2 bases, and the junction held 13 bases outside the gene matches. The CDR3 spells CASGLVTWGWGLATYEQYF. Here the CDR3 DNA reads TGTGCTAGTGGTTTGGTAACGTGGGGGTGGGGACTAGCGACCTACGAGCAGTACTTC.

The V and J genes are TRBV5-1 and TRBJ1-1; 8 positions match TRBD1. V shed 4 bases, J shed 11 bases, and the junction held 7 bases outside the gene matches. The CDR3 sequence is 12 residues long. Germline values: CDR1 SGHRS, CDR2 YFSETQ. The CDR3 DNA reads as TGCGCCAGCAGCCAGGGCAGGGGGCTCGCTTTCTTT. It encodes CASSQGRGLAFF.

In DNA, the CDR3 is TGCAGCTCTGACAGGGCGCCCGGGGAGACCCAGTACTTC. It yields the protein CSSDRAPGETQYF. This chain uses TRBV29-1 with TRBJ2-5, with 7 nucleotides matching TRBD1. Trimming took 8 bases from V and 5 from J; bases not matched to a gene: 11. Per germline, CDR1 SQVTM and CDR2 ANQGSEA. CDR3 length: 13 amino acids.

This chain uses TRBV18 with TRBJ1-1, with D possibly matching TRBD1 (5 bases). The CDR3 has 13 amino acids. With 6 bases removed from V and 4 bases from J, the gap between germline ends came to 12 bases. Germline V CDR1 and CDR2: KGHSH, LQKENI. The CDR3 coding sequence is TGTGCCAGCTCTCCTGGACAACGCACTGAAGCTTTCTTT. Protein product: CASSPGQRTEAFF. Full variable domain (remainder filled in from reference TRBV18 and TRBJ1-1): NAGVMQNPRHLVRRRGQEARLRCSPMKGHSHVYWYRQLPEEGLKFMVYLQKENIIDESGMPKERFSAEFPKEGPSILRIQQVVRGDSAAYFCASSPGQRTEAFFGQGTRLTVV.

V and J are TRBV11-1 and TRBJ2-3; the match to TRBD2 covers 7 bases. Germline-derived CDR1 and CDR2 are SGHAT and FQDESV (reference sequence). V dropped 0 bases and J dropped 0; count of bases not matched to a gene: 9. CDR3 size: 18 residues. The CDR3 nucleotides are TGTGCCAGCAGCTTAGCGAAGGGAGGGCCTACTAGCACAGATACGCAGTATTTT. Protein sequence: CASSLAKGGPTSTDTQYF.

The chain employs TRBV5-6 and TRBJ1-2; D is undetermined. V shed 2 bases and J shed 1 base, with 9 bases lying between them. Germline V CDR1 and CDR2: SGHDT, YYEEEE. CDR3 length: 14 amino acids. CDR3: CASSLPPLNYGYTF. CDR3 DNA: TGTGCCAGCAGCTTACCTCCACTTAACTATGGCTACACCTTC.

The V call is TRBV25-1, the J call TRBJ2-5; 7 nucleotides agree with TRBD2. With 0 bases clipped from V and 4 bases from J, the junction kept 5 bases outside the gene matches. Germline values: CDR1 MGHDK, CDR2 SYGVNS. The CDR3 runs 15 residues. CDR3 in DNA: TGTGCCAGCAGTGAATATATGGGGAGGGGAGAGACCCAGTACTTC. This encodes CASSEYMGRGETQYF.

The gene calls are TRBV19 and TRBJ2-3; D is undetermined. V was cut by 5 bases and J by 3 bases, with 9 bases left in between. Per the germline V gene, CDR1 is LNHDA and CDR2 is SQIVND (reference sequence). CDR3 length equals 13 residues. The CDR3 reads CASSAYLTDTQYF. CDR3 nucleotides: TGTGCCAGTAGTGCGTACCTAACAGATACGCAGTATTTT.

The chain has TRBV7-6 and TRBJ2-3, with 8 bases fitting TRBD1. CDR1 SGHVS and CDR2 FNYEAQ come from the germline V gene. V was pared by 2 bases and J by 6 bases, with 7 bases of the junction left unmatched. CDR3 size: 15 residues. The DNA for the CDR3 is TGTGCCAGCAGCTTATCGACAGGGGCGAGGGATACGCAGTATTTT. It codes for CASSLSTGARDTQYF.

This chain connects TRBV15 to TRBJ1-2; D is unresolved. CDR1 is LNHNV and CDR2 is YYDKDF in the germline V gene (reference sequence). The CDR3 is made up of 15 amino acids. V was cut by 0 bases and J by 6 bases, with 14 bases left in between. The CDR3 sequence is CATSRDRFLVDGYTF. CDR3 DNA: TGTGCCACCAGCAGAGACAGGTTTTTAGTGGATGGCTACACCTTC.

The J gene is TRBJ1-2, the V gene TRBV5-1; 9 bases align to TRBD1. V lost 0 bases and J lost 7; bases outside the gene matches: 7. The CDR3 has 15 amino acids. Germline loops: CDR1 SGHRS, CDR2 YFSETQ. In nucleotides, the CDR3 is TGCGCCAGCAGCTTGGGGCCGACAGGGGGAAGTGGCTACACCTTC. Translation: CASSLGPTGGSGYTF.

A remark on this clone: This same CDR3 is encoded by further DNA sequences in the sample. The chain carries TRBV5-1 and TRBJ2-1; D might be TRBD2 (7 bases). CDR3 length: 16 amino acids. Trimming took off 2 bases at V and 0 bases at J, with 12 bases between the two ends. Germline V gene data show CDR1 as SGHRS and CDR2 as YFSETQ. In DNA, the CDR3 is TGCGCCAGCAGCTTTGGGGGCGGGAGCTCCTACAATGAGCAGTTCTTC. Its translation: CASSFGGGSSYNEQFF.